Included here is one T cell receptor (beta chain) sequence, with context. Antigen specificity is unknown. The data stem from a study of PD-1 blockade in mismatch repair-deficient tumors. The study, taken as a whole, reports: After pembrolizumab, tumor-resident clones rose rapidly, then generally contracted before radiologic responses. Three of seven peptides expanded clones, giving over 130 unique blood TCRs.

V was shortened by 3 bases and J by 4 bases, with 10 bases between the two germline ends. CDR1 and CDR2 (germline): SGHRS, YFSETQ. This CDR3 spans 13 amino acids. Time point described: approximately 11-day in vitro stimulation with candidate neoantigen peptide 4. Each of over five ELISpot-reactive candidate peptides was used for roughly nine-day stimulation. Assay: immunoSEQ multiplex PCR; the TCRdb copy retains only in-frame clones and omits some. The repertoire holds roughly 13,000 clones, with 84% as singletons. The TCR sequence derives from an adult with mismatch repair-deficient cancer. The gene calls are TRBV5-1 and TRBJ1-1; D call uncertain. This sample comprised cells cultured in vitro, obtained from a patient treated with pembrolizumab. CDR3 region: CASSSDPFTEAFF. The CDR3 DNA is TGCGCCAGCAGCTCGGACCCCTTCACTGAAGCTTTCTTT.